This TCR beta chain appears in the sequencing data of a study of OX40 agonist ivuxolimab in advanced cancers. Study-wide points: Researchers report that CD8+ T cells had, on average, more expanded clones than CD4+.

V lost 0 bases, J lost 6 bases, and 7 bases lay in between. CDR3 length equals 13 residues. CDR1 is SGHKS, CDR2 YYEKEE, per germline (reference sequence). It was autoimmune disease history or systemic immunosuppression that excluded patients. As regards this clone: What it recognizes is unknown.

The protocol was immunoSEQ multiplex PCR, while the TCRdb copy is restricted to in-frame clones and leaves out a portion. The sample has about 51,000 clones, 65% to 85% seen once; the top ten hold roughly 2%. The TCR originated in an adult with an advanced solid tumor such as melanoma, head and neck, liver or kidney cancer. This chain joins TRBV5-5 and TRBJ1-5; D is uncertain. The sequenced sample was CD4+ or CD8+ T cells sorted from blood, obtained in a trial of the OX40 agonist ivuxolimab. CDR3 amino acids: CASSLVGAQPQHF. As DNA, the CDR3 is TGTGCCAGCAGCTTGGTCGGAGCTCAGCCCCAGCATTTT. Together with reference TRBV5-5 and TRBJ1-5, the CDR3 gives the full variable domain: DAGVTQSPTHLIKTRGQQVTLRCSPISGHKSVSWYQQVLGQGPQFIFQYYEKEERGRGNFPDRFSARQFPNYSSELNVNALLLGDSALYLCASSLVGAQPQHFGDGTRLSIL.